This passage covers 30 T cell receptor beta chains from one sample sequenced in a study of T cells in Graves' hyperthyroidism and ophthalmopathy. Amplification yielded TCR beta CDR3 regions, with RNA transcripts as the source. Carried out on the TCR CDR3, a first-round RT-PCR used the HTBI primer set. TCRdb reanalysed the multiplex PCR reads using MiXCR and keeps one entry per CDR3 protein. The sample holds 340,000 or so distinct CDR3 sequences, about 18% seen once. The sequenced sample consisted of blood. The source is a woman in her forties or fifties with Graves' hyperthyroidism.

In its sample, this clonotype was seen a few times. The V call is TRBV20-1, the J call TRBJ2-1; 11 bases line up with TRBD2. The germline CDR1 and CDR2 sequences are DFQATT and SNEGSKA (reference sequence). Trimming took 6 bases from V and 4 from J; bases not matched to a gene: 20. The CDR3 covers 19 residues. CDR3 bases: TGCAGTGCCACCGACAGGGCAAGATGGGCTAGCGGGGGGTACAATGAGCAGTTCTTC. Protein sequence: CSATDRARWASGGYNEQFF.

CDR3 in DNA: TGTGCCAGCAGTCCCGGGACAGGGGGACTAAATGAGCAGTTCTTC. Translating it yields CASSPGTGGLNEQFF. The J gene is TRBJ2-1, the V gene TRBV2; 11 bases map to TRBD1. V lost 5 bases, J lost 7 bases, and 7 bases stayed unmatched. CDR1 SNHLY and CDR2 FYNNEI come from the germline V gene. The CDR3 spans 15 residues.

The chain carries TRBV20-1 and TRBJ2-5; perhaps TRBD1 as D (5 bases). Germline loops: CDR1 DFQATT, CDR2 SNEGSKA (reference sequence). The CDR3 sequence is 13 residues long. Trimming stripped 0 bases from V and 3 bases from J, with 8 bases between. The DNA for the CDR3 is TGCAGTGCTAGAGATGGCAGGGAAGAGACCCAGTACTTC. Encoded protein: CSARDGREETQYF.

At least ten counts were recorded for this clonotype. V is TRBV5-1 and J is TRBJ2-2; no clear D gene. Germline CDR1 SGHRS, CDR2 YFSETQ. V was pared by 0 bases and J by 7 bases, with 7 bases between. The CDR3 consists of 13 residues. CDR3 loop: CASSLVVGGELFF. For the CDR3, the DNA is TGCGCCAGCAGCTTGGTGGTAGGCGGGGAGCTGTTTTTT. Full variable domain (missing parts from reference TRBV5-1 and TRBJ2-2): KAGVTQTPRYLIKTRGQQVTLSCSPISGHRSVSWYQQTPGQGLQFLFEYFSETQRNKGNFPGRFSGRQFSNSRSEMNVSTLELGDSALYLCASSLVVGGELFFGEGSRLTVL.

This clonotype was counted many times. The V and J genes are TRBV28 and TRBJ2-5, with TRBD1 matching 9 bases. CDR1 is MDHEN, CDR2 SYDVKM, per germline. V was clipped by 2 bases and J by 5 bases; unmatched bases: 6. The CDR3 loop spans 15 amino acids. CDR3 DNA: TGTGCCAGCAGTTTAACAGGGGGCGGGTGGGAGACCCAGTACTTC. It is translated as CASSLTGGGWETQYF. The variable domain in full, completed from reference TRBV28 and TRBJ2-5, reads DVKVTQSSRYLVKRTGEKVFLECVQDMDHENMFWYRQDPGLGLRLIYFSYDVKMKEKGDIPEGYSVSREKKERFSLILESASTNQTSMYLCASSLTGGGWETQYFGPGTRLLVL.

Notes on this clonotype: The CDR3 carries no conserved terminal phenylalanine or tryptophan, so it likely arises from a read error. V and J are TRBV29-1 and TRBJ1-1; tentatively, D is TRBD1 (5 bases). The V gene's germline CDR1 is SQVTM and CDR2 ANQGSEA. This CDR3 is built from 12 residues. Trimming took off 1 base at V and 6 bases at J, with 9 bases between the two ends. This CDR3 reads CSVEGGASEAFS. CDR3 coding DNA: TGCAGCGTTGAAGGGGGCGCATCTGAAGCTTTCTCT.

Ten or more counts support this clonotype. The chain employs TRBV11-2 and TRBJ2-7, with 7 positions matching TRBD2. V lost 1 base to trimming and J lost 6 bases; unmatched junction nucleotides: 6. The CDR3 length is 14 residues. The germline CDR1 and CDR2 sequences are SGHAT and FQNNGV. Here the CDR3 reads CASSLGAGVGEQYF. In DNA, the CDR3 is TGTGCCAGCAGCTTAGGCGCGGGAGTGGGCGAGCAGTACTTC.

For the CDR3, the DNA is TGTGCCAGCAGCTTAAGGGTAGGGCAAGAGACCCAGTACTTC. This gives the protein CASSLRVGQETQYF. The chain recombines TRBV7-2 with TRBJ2-5, with D unresolved. Per germline, CDR1 SGHTA and CDR2 FQGNSA. This CDR3 is 14 amino acids long. V dropped 2 bases and J dropped 2 bases, with 9 bases sitting between them. Full variable domain (remainder filled in from reference TRBV7-2 and TRBJ2-5): GAGVSQSPSNKVTEKGKDVELRCDPISGHTALYWYRQSLGQGLEFLIYFQGNSAPDKSGLPSDRFSAERTGGSVSTLTIQRTQQEDSAVYLCASSLRVGQETQYFGPGTRLLVL.

The CDR3 loop is CSARDPRGDTIYF. As DNA, the CDR3 is TGCAGTGCTAGAGACCCCAGGGGAGACACCATATATTTT. The rearrangement links TRBV20-1 to TRBJ1-3; the D gene is possibly TRBD1 (6 bases). Looked up from germline, CDR1 is DFQATT and CDR2 is SNEGSKA (reference sequence). V was cut by 0 bases and J by 8 bases, with 11 bases left in between. This CDR3 region has 13 residues.

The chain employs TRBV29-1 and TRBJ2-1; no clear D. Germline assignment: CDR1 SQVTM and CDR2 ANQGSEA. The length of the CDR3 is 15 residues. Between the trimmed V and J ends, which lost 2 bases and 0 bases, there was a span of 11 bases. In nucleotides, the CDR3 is TGCAGCGTTGAATCCCCGGTCAACTCCTACAATGAGCAGTTCTTC. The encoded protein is CSVESPVNSYNEQFF.

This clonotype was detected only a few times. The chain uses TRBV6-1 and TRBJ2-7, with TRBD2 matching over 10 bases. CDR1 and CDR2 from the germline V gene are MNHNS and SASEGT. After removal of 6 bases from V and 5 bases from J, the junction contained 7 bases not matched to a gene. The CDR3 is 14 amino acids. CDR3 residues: CASSLILAGDEQYF. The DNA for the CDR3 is TGTGCCAGCAGCCTTATTCTAGCGGGAGACGAGCAGTACTTC.

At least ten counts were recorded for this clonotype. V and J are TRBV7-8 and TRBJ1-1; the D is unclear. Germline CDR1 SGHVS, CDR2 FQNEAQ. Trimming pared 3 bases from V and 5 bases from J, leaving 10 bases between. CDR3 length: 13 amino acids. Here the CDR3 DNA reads TGTGCCAGCAGCTTCCAGGAGAGGACTGAAGCTTTCTTT. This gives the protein CASSFQERTEAFF.

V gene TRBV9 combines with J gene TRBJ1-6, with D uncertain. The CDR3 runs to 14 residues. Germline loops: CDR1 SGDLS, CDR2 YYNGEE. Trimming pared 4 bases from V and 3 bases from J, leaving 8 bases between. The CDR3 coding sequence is TGTGCCAGCAGCTCGGACGACTATAATTCACCCCTCCACTTT. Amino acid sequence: CASSSDDYNSPLHF.

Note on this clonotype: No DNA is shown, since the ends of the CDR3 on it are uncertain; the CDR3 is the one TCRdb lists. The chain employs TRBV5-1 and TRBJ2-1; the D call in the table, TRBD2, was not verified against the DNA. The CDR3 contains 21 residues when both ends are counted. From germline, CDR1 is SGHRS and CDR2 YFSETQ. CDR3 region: CASSFYICSASYAVGGNEQFF.

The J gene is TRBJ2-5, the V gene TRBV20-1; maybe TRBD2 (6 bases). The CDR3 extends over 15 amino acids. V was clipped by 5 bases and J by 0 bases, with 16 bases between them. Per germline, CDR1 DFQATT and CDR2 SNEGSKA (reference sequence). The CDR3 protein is CSAAGGLAYQETQYF. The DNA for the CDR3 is TGCAGTGCTGCAGGAGGGCTAGCTTACCAAGAGACCCAGTACTTC.

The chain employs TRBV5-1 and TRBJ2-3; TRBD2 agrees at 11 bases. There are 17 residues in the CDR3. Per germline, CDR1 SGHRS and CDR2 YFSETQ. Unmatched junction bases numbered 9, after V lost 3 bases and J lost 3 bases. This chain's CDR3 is CASSSIVAGGPTDTQYF. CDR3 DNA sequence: TGCGCCAGCAGCTCGATTGTAGCGGGAGGGCCGACAGATACGCAGTATTTT. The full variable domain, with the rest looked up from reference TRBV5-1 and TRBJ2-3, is KAGVTQTPRYLIKTRGQQVTLSCSPISGHRSVSWYQQTPGQGLQFLFEYFSETQRNKGNFPGRFSGRQFSNSRSEMNVSTLELGDSALYLCASSSIVAGGPTDTQYFGPGTRLTVL.

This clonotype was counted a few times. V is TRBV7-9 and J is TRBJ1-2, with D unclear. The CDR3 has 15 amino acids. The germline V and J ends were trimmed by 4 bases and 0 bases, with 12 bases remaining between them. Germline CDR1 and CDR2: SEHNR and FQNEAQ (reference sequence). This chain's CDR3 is CASSYQGPSNYGYTF. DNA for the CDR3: TGTGCCAGCAGCTATCAAGGGCCGTCTAACTATGGCTACACCTTC.

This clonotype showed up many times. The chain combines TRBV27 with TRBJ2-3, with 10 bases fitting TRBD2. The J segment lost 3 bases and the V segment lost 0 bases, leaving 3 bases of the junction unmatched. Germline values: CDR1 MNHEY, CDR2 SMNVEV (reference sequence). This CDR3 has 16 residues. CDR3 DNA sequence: TGTGCCAGCAGTTTATCCCTAGCGGGAGTTACAGATACGCAGTATTTT. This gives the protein CASSLSLAGVTDTQYF.

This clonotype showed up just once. This CDR3 reads CASSPKLWERQETQYF. For the CDR3, the DNA is TGCGCCAGCAGCCCAAAGTTGTGGGAGCGACAAGAGACCCAGTACTTC. V and J are TRBV5-1 and TRBJ2-5; perhaps TRBD2 as D (5 bases). Trimming stripped 4 bases from V and 2 bases from J, with 18 bases between. CDR3 size: 16 residues. Germline V gene sequence: CDR1 SGHRS, CDR2 YFSETQ. The whole variable domain, filled in from reference TRBV5-1 and TRBJ2-5, reads KAGVTQTPRYLIKTRGQQVTLSCSPISGHRSVSWYQQTPGQGLQFLFEYFSETQRNKGNFPGRFSGRQFSNSRSEMNVSTLELGDSALYLCASSPKLWERQETQYFGPGTRLLVL.

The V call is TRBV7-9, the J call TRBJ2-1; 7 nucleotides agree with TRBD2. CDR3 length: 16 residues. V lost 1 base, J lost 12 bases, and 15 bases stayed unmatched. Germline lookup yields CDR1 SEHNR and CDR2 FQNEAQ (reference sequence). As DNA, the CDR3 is TGTGCCAGCAGCTTAGTGGGGAGGGCCACCGGCGAGGGGCAGTTCTTC. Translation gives CASSLVGRATGEGQFF.

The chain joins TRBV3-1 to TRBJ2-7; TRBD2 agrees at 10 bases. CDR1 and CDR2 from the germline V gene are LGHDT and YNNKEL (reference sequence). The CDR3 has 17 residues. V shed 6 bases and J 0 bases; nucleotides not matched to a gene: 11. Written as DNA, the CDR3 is TGTGCCAGCAGTTTCGGATCGGGACTAGCGCTCTCCTACGAGCAGTACTTC. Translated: CASSFGSGLALSYEQYF.

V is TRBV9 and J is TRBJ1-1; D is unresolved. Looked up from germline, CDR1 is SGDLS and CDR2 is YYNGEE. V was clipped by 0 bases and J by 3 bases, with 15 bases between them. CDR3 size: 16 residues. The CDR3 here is CASSVGTQPGDTEAFF. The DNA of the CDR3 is TGTGCCAGCAGCGTAGGGACTCAACCTGGGGACACTGAAGCTTTCTTT.

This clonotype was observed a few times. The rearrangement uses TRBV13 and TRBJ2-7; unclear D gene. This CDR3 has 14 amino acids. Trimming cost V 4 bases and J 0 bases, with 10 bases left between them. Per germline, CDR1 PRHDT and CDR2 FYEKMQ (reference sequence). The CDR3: CASSSRRYSYEQYF. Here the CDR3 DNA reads TGTGCCAGCAGCTCCCGACGCTACTCCTACGAGCAGTACTTC.

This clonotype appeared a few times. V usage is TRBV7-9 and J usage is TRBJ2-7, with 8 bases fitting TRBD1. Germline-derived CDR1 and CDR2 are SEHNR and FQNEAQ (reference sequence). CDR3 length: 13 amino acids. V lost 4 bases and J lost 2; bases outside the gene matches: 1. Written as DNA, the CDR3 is TGTGCCAGCAGCTCGACAGGGGCCTACGAGCAGTACGTC. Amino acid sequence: CASSSTGAYEQYV.

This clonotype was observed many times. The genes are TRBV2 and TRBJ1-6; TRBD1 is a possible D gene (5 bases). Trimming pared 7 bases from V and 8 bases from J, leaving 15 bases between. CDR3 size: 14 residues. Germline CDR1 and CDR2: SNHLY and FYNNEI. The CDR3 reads CASTAGGDYSPLHF. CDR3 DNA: TGTGCCAGCACCGCGGGGGGAGACTATTCACCCCTCCACTTT.

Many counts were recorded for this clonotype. The CDR3 nucleotides read TGTGCCAGCAGCTACGGGACAGGGGACAACGAGCAGTACTTC. Translation: CASSYGTGDNEQYF. This chain uses TRBV11-1 with TRBJ2-7; 10 bases are a match to TRBD1. Germline V gene lookup returns CDR1 SGHAT and CDR2 FQDESV (reference sequence). With V trimmed by 4 bases and J by 5 bases, 5 bases remained unmatched. The CDR3 loop spans 14 amino acids.

The chain's CDR3 is CASSLRRRGDRGYEQYF. CDR3 sequence (DNA): TGTGCCAGCAGCTTGAGACGCCGGGGGGACAGGGGCTACGAGCAGTACTTC. The chain employs TRBV5-5 and TRBJ2-7; 10 bases fit TRBD1. CDR1 and CDR2 (germline): SGHKS, YYEKEE (reference sequence). The CDR3 length is 17 residues. The V segment lost 1 base and the J segment 3 bases; nucleotides outside the gene matches: 10.

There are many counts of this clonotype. CDR3 bases: TGTGCCAGCAGTTCCCACCAGGGGGTTAATGAGCAGTTCTTC. Its protein is CASSSHQGVNEQFF. The chain carries TRBV2 and TRBJ2-1, with 7 nucleotides matching TRBD1. V dropped 5 bases and J dropped 7; count of bases not matched to a gene: 8. The length of the CDR3 is 14 residues. From germline, CDR1 is SNHLY and CDR2 FYNNEI. The variable domain in full, completed from reference TRBV2 and TRBJ2-1, reads EPEVTQTPSHQVTQMGQEVILRCVPISNHLYFYWYRQILGQKVEFLVSFYNNEISEKSEIFDDQFSVERPDGSNFTLKIRSTKLEDSAMYFCASSSHQGVNEQFFGPGTRLTVL.

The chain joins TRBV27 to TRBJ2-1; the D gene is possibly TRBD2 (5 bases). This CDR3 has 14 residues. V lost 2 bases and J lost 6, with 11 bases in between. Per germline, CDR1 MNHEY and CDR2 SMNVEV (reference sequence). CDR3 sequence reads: CASSLVGVFNEQFF. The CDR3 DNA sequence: TGTGCCAGCAGTTTAGTGGGAGTGTTCAATGAGCAGTTCTTC.

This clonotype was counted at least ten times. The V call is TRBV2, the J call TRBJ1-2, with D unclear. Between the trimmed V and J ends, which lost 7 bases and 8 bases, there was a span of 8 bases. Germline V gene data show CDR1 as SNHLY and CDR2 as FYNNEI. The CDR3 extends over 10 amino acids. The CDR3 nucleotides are TGTGCCAGCATTCTTCAGGGCTACACCTTC. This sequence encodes CASILQGYTF.